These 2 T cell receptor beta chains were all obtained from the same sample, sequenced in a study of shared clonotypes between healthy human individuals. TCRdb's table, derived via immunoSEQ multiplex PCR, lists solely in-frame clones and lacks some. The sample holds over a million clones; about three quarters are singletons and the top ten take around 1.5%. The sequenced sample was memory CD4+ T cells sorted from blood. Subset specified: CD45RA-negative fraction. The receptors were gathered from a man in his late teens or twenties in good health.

The CDR3 nucleotides are TGTGCCAGCAGTTATGGCCTAGCGTACACAGATACGCAGTATTTT. Amino acid sequence: CASSYGLAYTDTQYF. The V and J genes are TRBV6-5 and TRBJ2-3, with D perhaps matching TRBD2 (6 bases). Germline V gene lookup returns CDR1 MNHEY and CDR2 SVGAGI. The V end was cut by 3 bases, the J end by 2 bases, with 12 bases between. This CDR3 is built from 15 residues.

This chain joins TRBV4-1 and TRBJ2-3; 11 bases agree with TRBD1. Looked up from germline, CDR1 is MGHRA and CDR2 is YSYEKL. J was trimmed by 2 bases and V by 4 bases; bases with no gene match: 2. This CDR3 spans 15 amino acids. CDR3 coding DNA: TGCGCCAGCAGCCTGGGACAGGGGGACACAGATACGCAGTATTTT. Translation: CASSLGQGDTDTQYF.